This section outlines one T cell receptor (beta chain) sequence together with its context. Its antigen is unidentified. The sample is drawn from a study of OX40 agonist ivuxolimab in advanced cancers. Across the whole study: Dose-escalation patients had hepatocellular carcinoma, melanoma, renal cell or head and neck cancer.

Study results and limitations: Normalized expansion of T-cell clones was also low for some nonresponders. The CD4+ and CD8+ T cells in the blood had expanded clonally by week 6 at 0.1 to 3.0 mg/kg. Averaging showed that CD8+ T cells had more expanded clones than CD4+ did.

Assay: immunoSEQ multiplex PCR; the TCRdb copy retains only in-frame clones and omits some. The data contain more than 35,000 clones, about 80% of them singletons. Germline V gives CDR1 MDHEN, CDR2 SYDVKM. The CDR3 runs 15 residues. V lost 2 bases and J lost 0, with 9 bases in between. The rearrangement links TRBV28 to TRBJ2-3; D not resolved. The source material was CD4+ or CD8+ T cells sorted from blood, sampled in a trial of the OX40 agonist ivuxolimab. The clonotype comes from an adult with an advanced solid tumor such as melanoma, head and neck, liver or kidney cancer. This CDR3 reads CASSLGRTSTDTQYF. CDR3 DNA sequence: TGTGCCAGCAGTTTAGGCAGAACCAGCACAGATACGCAGTATTTT.